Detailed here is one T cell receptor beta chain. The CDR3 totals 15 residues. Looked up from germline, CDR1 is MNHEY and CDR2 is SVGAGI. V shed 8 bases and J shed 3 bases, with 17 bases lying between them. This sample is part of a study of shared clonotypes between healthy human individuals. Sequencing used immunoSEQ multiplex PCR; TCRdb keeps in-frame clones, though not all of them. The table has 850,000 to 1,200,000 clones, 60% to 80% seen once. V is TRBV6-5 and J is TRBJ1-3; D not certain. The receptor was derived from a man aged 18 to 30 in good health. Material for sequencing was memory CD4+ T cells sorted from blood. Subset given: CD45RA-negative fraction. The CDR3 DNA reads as TGTGCCAGCTCTCGCTCGGTTTATGATGGAAACACCATATATTTT. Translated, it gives CASSRSVYDGNTIYF.